One T cell receptor (beta chain) is described in this entry. Its antigen is as yet unknown. Preparation of naive CD8 libraries involved about 17,000 to 1,100,000 sorted cells and 10%, 30% or 50% RNA. Naive CD8 T cells were FACS-sorted by CD8+CD4-CCR7+CD45RA+ markers. Methods described previously, with TCR primers listed, were used for bulk TCR libraries. Using its own MiXCR run on the PCR reads, TCRdb lists one record per CDR3 protein. The sample gives under 75,000 distinct CDR3 sequences, under 20% of which show up once; over 1.1% is in the top ten. This entry belongs to a study of molecular identifiers for immune sequencing clone quantification. Whole-study findings and limits: Highly expanded clones may be undercounted when identical TCR molecules share barcodes.

Input material: naive CD8+ T cells from blood, with Jurkat cell RNA spiked in. The subset was: FACS-sorted CD8+CD4-CCR7+CD45RA+ naive T cells. The source is a human donor in good health. Some libraries in this study had Jurkat cell RNA spiked in.

This CDR3 reads CASCDIGSYNEQFF. CDR3 nucleotides: TGCGCCAGCTGCGATATTGGGTCCTACAATGAGCAGTTCTTC. This chain uses TRBV4-1 with TRBJ2-1, with D unresolved. The germline V gene encodes CDR1 MGHRA and CDR2 YSYEKL. The CDR3 extends over 14 amino acids. V was trimmed by 8 bases and J by 1 base, leaving 12 bases between them.